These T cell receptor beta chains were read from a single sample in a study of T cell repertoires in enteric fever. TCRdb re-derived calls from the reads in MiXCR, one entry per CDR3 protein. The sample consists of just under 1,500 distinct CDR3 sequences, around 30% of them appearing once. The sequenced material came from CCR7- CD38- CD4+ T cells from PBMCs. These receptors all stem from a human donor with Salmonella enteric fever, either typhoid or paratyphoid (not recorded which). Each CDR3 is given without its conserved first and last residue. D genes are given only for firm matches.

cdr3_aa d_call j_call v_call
ASSLMGTGGNTEAF NA TRBJ1-1 TRBV7-3
ASSPGTSGNNEQF TRBD2 TRBJ2-1 TRBV5-1
ASCTGTSGFYNEQF TRBD2 TRBJ2-1 TRBV5-1
ASSPPRAGGWSEQF TRBD2 TRBJ2-1 TRBV18
ASSLGSGGPYNEQF TRBD2 TRBJ2-1 TRBV11-3
ARRPRFSGANVLT NA TRBJ2-6 TRBV18
ASSSETSGRARSADTQY TRBD2 TRBJ2-3 TRBV5-1
ASSSNRIYGYT NA TRBJ1-2 TRBV7-2
ASSSRVTSSTDTQY NA TRBJ2-3 TRBV5-1
ASSPTDGSTDTQY NA TRBJ2-3 TRBV5-1
ASSGSGRSTDTQY TRBD2 TRBJ2-3 TRBV5-1
ASSASSGRTDTQY TRBD2 TRBJ2-3 TRBV7-3
ASSLGGGASDTQY NA TRBJ2-3 TRBV7-9
ASSLGAFNDEQF NA TRBJ2-1 TRBV5-1
ASSLDLDKTYEQY NA TRBJ2-7 TRBV7-9
ASSTIRGRGEKLF NA TRBJ1-4 TRBV7-9
ASSARSGETQY NA TRBJ2-5 TRBV7-9
ASSPGQGRDTQY TRBD1 TRBJ2-3 TRBV5-1
ASSLADVFAGVQY TRBD2 TRBJ2-5 TRBV5-1
ASSTTTNTEAF NA TRBJ1-1 TRBV5-1
ASSSGTISYEQY NA TRBJ2-7 TRBV5-1
ASSSGTANYGYT TRBD1 TRBJ1-2 TRBV5-1
ASSLVRWGQGETQY NA TRBJ2-5 TRBV7-2
ASSLQTGLNQPQH NA TRBJ1-5 TRBV7-6
ASSLGIGIRESSYNEQF NA TRBJ2-1 TRBV5-1
ASSLTKGTSGTYNEQF TRBD2 TRBJ2-1 TRBV5-1
ASSAGGTSSYEQY NA TRBJ2-7 TRBV10-2
ATAGANTGELF NA TRBJ2-2 TRBV19
ASSPRGRGHQDTQY NA TRBJ2-3 TRBV5-1
ASSLAPTETQY NA TRBJ2-5 TRBV5-1
ASSLDRTYNEQF NA TRBJ2-1 TRBV5-1
ASSFEEGGSPLH NA TRBJ1-6 TRBV5-1
ASRPRFSGANVLT NA TRBJ2-6 TRBV18
ASSSLPGTGGSYEQY TRBD1 TRBJ2-7 TRBV5-1
ASSVAWDTEAF NA TRBJ1-1 TRBV9
ASSPPLASGRGGNEQF TRBD2 TRBJ2-1 TRBV18
ASGLGPIGGDTQY NA TRBJ2-3 TRBV21-1
ASSLVAGKKLF NA TRBJ1-4 TRBV5-1
ASSPFRGANVETQY NA TRBJ2-5 TRBV5-1
ASSSSGGSTDTQY TRBD2 TRBJ2-3 TRBV5-1
ASSVSGTTSKTQY TRBD2 TRBJ2-5 TRBV11-2
ASGLGRIYEQY NA TRBJ2-7 TRBV12-5
SVGLAGFYEQY TRBD2 TRBJ2-7 TRBV29-1
ASSLVAGAGEQF TRBD2 TRBJ2-1 TRBV5-1